This passage covers 11 T cell receptor beta chains from one sample sequenced in a study of blood T cell repertoires in COVID-19. Clones were sequenced by immunoSEQ multiplex PCR, and TCRdb holds only the in-frame ones, with some missing. The top ten clones hold over 7.5% of a sample with approximately 57,000 clones, 82% of them seen once. Sequenced input: peripheral blood. These receptors all come from an elderly woman with acute or convalescent COVID-19.

This clone appeared a few times. This chain links TRBV7-2 with TRBJ2-5, with 10 bases that match TRBD2. The CDR3 is 16 amino acids. V dropped 2 bases and J dropped 4; count of bases not matched to a gene: 7. Per germline, CDR1 SGHTA and CDR2 FQGNSA. The CDR3 protein is CASSLWSSGRAETQYF. The CDR3 coding sequence is TGTGCCAGCAGCTTATGGTCTAGCGGGAGAGCAGAGACCCAGTACTTC.

The rearrangement joins TRBV19 to TRBJ1-2; 10 bases are shared with TRBD1. This CDR3 is 15 amino acids long. J lost 4 bases, V lost 6 bases, and 8 bases had no gene match. From germline, CDR1 is LNHDA and CDR2 SQIVND (reference sequence). CDR3 in amino acids: CASRPKDRGGYGYTF. Written as DNA, the CDR3 is TGTGCCAGTAGACCAAAGGACAGGGGGGGCTATGGCTACACCTTC. Combining the CDR3 with reference TRBV19 and TRBJ1-2 gives the whole variable domain DGGITQSPKYLFRKEGQNVTLSCEQNLNHDAMYWYRQDPGQGLRLIYYSQIVNDFQKGDIAEGYSVSREKKESFPLTVTSAQKNPTAFYLCASRPKDRGGYGYTFGSGTRLTVV.

The V call is TRBV3-1 (or the pseudogene TRBV3-2), the J call TRBJ2-7; 7 bases match TRBD2. This CDR3 has 14 amino acids. Per germline, CDR1 LGHDT and CDR2 YNNKEL (reference sequence). The trim removed 1 base at V and 6 bases at J, leaving 6 bases unmatched. CDR3 nucleotide sequence: TGTGCCAGCAGCCAAGGGCTAGCGGTAGGCGAGCAGTACTTC. This sequence encodes CASSQGLAVGEQYF.

This chain links TRBV18 with TRBJ2-1; D perhaps matches TRBD1 (5 bases). Per germline, CDR1 KGHSH and CDR2 LQKENI. Trimming stripped 2 bases from V and 5 bases from J, with 22 bases between. The CDR3 extends over 18 amino acids. CDR3 in amino acids: CASSPRWQGSSQHNEQFF. As DNA, the CDR3 is TGTGCCAGCTCACCAAGGTGGCAGGGATCGTCCCAGCACAATGAGCAGTTCTTC.

This chain uses TRBV5-1 with TRBJ1-1; a weak D match, TRBD1 (6 bases). This CDR3 spans 15 amino acids. Germline V CDR1 and CDR2: SGHRS, YFSETQ. V gave up 2 bases and J gave up 0 bases, with 11 bases separating them. CDR3 in DNA: TGCGCCAGCAGCTTCGAGGGACACCTGAACACTGAAGCTTTCTTT. Its protein product is CASSFEGHLNTEAFF.

This chain connects TRBV29-1 to TRBJ1-1; no clear D gene. Trimming removed 4 bases from V and 2 bases from J, with 8 bases in between. Germline-derived CDR1 and CDR2 are SQVTM and ANQGSEA. The CDR3 covers 12 residues. In nucleotides, the CDR3 is TGCAGCGTTGCTAACGGTAACACTGAAGCTTTCTTT. Translation: CSVANGNTEAFF.

This clone was detected once. The chain recombines TRBV19 with TRBJ2-6; no definite D call. CDR1 and CDR2 (germline): LNHDA, SQIVND (reference sequence). V gave up 9 bases and J gave up 0 bases, with 12 bases separating them. The CDR3 contains 15 residues. This CDR3 is CASQQWHSGANVLTF. The CDR3 bases are TGTGCCAGCCAACAATGGCACTCTGGGGCCAACGTCCTGACTTTC.

The sample holds one count of this clone. J is TRBJ2-1 and V is TRBV5-1; TRBD1 matches 8 bases. The germline CDR1 and CDR2 sequences are SGHRS and YFSETQ. The V segment lost 4 bases and the J segment 3 bases; nucleotides outside the gene matches: 6. The CDR3 extends over 15 amino acids. CDR3 region: CASSRRTGLYNEQFF. The DNA for the CDR3 is TGCGCCAGCAGCAGGCGGACAGGGCTCTACAATGAGCAGTTCTTC. Supplemented by reference TRBV5-1 and TRBJ2-1, the full variable domain reads KAGVTQTPRYLIKTRGQQVTLSCSPISGHRSVSWYQQTPGQGLQFLFEYFSETQRNKGNFPGRFSGRQFSNSRSEMNVSTLELGDSALYLCASSRRTGLYNEQFFGPGTRLTVL.

V gene TRBV5-8 combines with J gene TRBJ1-1; D not certain. Germline V gene data show CDR1 as SGHTS and CDR2 as YDEGEE. The CDR3 is 13 amino acids. Trimming cost V 1 base and J 4 bases, with 8 bases left between them. The CDR3 spells CASSLLRSTEAFF. The CDR3 nucleotides are TGTGCCAGCAGCTTGTTGCGGAGCACTGAAGCTTTCTTT.

This clone was seen only once. J is TRBJ2-5 and V is TRBV7-9; 9 nucleotides match TRBD2. The CDR3 length is 17 residues. The germline gives CDR1 SEHNR, CDR2 FQNEAQ (reference sequence). V was pared by 5 bases and J by 5 bases, with 15 bases of the junction left unmatched. CDR3 in DNA: TGTGCCAGCAGCGAGGGGAGCGGCGGGGGGGCCCCGGAGACCCAGTACTTC. It yields the protein CASSEGSGGGAPETQYF.

The J gene is TRBJ2-4, the V gene TRBV5-5; 8 nucleotides match TRBD1. V gave up 4 bases and J gave up 12 bases; unmatched junction bases: 6. Germline V gives CDR1 SGHKS, CDR2 YYEKEE (reference sequence). The CDR3 covers 12 residues. The CDR3 reads CASSPDRANQYF. CDR3 nucleotide sequence: TGTGCCAGCAGCCCGGACAGGGCCAATCAGTACTTC. Variable domain in full (rest from reference TRBV5-5 and TRBJ2-4): DAGVTQSPTHLIKTRGQQVTLRCSPISGHKSVSWYQQVLGQGPQFIFQYYEKEERGRGNFPDRFSARQFPNYSSELNVNALLLGDSALYLCASSPDRANQYFGAGTRLSVL.